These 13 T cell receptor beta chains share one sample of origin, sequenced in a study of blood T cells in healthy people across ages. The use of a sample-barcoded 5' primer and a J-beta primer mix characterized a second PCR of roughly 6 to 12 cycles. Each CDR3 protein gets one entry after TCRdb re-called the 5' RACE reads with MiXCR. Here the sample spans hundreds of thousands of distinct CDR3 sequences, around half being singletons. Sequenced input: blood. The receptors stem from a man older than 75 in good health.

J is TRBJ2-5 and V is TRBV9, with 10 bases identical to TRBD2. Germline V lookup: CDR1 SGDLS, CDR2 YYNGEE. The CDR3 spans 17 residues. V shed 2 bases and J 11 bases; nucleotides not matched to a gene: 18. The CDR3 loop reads CASSVGLAEEPHNEQYF. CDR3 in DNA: TGTGCCAGCAGCGTTGGACTAGCGGAGGAACCACACAATGAGCAGTACTTC.

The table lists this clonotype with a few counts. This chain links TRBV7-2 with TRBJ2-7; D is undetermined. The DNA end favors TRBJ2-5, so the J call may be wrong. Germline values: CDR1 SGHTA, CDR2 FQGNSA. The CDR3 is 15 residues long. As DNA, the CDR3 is TGTGCCAGCAGCCGACAAACCCGAGTCGGAGAGACCCAGTACTTC. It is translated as CASSRQTRVGETQYF.

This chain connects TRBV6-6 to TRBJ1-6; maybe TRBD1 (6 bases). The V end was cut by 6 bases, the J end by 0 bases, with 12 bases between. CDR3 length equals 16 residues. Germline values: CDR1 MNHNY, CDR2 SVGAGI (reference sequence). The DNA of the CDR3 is TGTGCCAGCAGCCCACAGGGTAGCTCCTATAATTCACCCCTCCACTTT. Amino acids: CASSPQGSSYNSPLHF.

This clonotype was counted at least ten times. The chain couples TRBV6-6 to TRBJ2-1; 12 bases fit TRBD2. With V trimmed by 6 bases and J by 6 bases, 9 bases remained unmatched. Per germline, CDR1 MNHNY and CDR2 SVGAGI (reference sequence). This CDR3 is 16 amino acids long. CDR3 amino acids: CASRTSTSGSGNEQFF. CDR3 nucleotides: TGTGCCAGCAGGACTTCGACTAGCGGGAGCGGCAATGAGCAGTTCTTC.

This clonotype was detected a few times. The chain's CDR3 is CASSLDSGNEQFF. CDR3 bases: TGTGCCAGCAGCTTGGACAGCGGCAATGAGCAGTTCTTC. This rearrangement joins TRBV11-3 to TRBJ2-1, with a weak D call TRBD1 (6 bases). CDR3 length equals 13 residues. V gave up 3 bases and J gave up 6 bases, with 9 bases separating them. Germline loops: CDR1 SGHNT, CDR2 YENEEA.

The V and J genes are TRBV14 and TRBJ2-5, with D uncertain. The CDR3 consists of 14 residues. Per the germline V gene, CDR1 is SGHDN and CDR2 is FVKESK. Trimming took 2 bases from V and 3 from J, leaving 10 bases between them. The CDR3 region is CASSQWGTEETQYF. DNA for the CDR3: TGTGCCAGCAGCCAATGGGGTACGGAAGAGACCCAGTACTTC.

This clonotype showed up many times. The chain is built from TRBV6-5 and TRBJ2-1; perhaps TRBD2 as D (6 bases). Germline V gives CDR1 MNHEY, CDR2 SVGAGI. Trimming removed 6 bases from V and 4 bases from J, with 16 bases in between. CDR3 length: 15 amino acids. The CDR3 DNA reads TGTGCCAGCAGAAGAGGGACTCAGATGTACAATGAGCAGTTCTTC. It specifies CASRRGTQMYNEQFF.

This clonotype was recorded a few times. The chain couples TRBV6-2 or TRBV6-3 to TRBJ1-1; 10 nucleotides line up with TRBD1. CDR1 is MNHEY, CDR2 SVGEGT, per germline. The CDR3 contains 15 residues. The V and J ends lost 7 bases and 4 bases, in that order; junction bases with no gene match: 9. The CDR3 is CASTRQGARSTEAFF. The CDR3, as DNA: TGTGCCAGCACTCGACAGGGGGCGCGTAGCACTGAAGCTTTCTTT.

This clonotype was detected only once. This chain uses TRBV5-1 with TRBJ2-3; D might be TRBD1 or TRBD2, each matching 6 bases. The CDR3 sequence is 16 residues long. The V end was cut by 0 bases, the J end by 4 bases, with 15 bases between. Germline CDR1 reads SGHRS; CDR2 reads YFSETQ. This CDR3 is CASSLGGVRGADTQYF. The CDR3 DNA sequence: TGCGCCAGCAGCTTGGGCGGGGTCAGGGGTGCAGATACGCAGTATTTT. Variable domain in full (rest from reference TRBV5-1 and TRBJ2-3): KAGVTQTPRYLIKTRGQQVTLSCSPISGHRSVSWYQQTPGQGLQFLFEYFSETQRNKGNFPGRFSGRQFSNSRSEMNVSTLELGDSALYLCASSLGGVRGADTQYFGPGTRLTVL.

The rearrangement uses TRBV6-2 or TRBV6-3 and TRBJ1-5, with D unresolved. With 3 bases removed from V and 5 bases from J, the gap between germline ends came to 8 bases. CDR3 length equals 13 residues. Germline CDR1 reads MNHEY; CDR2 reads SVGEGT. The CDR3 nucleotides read TGTGCCAGCAGTTATCGTAGGGATCAGCCCCAGCATTTT. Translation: CASSYRRDQPQHF.

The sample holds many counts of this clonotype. CDR3 sequence: CASSSVAGSGGETQYF. CDR3 in DNA: TGTGCCAGCAGCTCGGTAGCGGGAAGCGGGGGAGAGACCCAGTACTTC. The chain couples TRBV7-9 to TRBJ2-5; 8 positions match TRBD2. Losses at the gene ends were 4 bases for V and 4 bases for J; bases not matched to a gene: 11. CDR3 length: 16 residues. Germline V gene data show CDR1 as SEHNR and CDR2 as FQNEAQ (reference sequence).

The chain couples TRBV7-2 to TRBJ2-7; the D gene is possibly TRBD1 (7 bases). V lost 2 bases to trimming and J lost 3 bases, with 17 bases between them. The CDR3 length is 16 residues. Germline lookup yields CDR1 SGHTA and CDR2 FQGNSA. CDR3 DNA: TGTGCCAGCAGCTTATTGGGCGGGACAGTTGGCTACGAGCAGTACTTC. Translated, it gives CASSLLGGTVGYEQYF.

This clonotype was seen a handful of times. CDR3 protein: CATSETTDTQYF. CDR3 bases: TGTGCCACCAGTGAGACAACAGATACGCAGTATTTT. The chain recombines TRBV24-1 with TRBJ2-3; D remains unclear. CDR3 length equals 12 residues. Germline V CDR1 and CDR2: KGHDR, SFDVKD. V was clipped by 4 bases and J by 3 bases, with 4 bases between them.